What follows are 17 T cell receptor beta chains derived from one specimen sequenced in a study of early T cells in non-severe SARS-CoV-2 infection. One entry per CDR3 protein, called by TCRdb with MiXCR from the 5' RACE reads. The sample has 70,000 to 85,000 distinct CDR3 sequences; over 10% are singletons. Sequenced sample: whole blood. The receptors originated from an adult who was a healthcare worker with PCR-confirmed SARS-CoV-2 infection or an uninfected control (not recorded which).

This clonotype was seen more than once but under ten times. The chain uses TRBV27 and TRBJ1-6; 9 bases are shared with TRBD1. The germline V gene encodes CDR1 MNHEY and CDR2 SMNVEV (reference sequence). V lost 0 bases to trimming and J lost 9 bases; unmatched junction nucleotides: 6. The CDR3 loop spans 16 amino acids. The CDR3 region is CASSLSYRGRSSPLHF. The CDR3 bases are TGTGCCAGCAGTTTATCGTACAGGGGGCGATCTTCACCCCTCCACTTT.

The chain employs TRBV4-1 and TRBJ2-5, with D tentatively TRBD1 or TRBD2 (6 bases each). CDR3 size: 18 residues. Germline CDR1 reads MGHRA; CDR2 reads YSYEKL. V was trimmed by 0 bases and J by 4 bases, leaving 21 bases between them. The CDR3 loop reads CASSQERGATGRGETQYF. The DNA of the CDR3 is TGCGCCAGCAGCCAAGAGAGGGGGGCCACAGGGCGGGGAGAGACCCAGTACTTC.

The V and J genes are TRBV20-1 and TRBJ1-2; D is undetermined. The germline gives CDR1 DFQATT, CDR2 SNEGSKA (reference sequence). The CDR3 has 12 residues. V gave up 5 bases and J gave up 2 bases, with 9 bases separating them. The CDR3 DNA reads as TGCAGTGCTCCGCCAGGAAACTATGGCTACACCTTC. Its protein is CSAPPGNYGYTF.

The CDR3 sequence: CASSQGMASGSSRNIQYF. CDR3 sequence (DNA): TGCGCCAGCAGCCAAGGCATGGCTAGCGGGAGTTCCCGGAACATTCAGTACTTC. This chain joins TRBV4-1 and TRBJ2-4; 10 nucleotides line up with TRBD2. The CDR3 covers 18 residues. Trimming cost V 1 base and J 7 bases; bases outside gene matches: 13. Germline V CDR1 and CDR2: MGHRA, YSYEKL.

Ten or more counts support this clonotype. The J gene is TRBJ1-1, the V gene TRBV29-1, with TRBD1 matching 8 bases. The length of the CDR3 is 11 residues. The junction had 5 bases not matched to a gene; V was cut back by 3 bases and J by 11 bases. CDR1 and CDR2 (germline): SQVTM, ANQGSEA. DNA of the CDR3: TGCAGCGTTGATGAGGACAGGGCCGCTTTCTTT. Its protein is CSVDEDRAAFF.

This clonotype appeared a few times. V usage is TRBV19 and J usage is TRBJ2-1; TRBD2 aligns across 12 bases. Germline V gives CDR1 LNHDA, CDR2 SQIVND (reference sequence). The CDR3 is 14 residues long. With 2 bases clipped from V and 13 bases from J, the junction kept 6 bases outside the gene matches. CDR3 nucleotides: TGTGCCAGTAGTATATATCCTAGCGGGGGGGCACAGTTCTTC. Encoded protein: CASSIYPSGGAQFF. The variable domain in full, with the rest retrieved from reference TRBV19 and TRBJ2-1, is DGGITQSPKYLFRKEGQNVTLSCEQNLNHDAMYWYRQDPGQGLRLIYYSQIVNDFQKGDIAEGYSVSREKKESFPLTVTSAQKNPTAFYLCASSIYPSGGAQFFGPGTRLTVL.

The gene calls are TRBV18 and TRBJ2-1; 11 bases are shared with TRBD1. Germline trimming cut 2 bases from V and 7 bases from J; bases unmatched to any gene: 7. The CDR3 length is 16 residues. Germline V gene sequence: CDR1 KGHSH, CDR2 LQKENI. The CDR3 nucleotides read TGTGCCAGCTCACCAGGGTGGACAGGGGGCGTGAATGAGCAGTTCTTC. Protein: CASSPGWTGGVNEQFF. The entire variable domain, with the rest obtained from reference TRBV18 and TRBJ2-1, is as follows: NAGVMQNPRHLVRRRGQEARLRCSPMKGHSHVYWYRQLPEEGLKFMVYLQKENIIDESGMPKERFSAEFPKEGPSILRIQQVVRGDSAAYFCASSPGWTGGVNEQFFGPGTRLTVL.

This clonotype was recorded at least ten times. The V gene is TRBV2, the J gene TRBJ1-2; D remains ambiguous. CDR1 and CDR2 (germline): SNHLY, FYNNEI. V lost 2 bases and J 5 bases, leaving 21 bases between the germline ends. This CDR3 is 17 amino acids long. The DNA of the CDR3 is TGTGCCAGCAGTGAAAAGGGTTTTCCAGCTCGTATTTATGGCTACACCTTC. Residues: CASSEKGFPARIYGYTF.

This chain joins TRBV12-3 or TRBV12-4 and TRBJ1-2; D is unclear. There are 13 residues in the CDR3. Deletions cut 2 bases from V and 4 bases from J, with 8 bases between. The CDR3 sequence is CASSLRSSYGYTF. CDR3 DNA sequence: TGTGCCAGCAGTTTACGAAGTTCCTATGGCTACACCTTC.

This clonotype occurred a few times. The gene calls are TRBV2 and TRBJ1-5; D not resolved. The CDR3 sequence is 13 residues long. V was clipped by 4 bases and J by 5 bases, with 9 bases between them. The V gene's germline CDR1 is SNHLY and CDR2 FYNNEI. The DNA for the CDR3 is TGTGCCAGCAGTGTACAGAGATATCAGCCCCAGCATTTT. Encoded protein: CASSVQRYQPQHF.

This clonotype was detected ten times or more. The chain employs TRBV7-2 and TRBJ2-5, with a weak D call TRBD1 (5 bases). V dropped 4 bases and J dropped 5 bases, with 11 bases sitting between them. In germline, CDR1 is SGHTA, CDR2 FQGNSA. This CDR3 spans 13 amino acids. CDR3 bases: TGTGCCAGCAGCTCGGACACGAGGGAGACCCAGTACTTC. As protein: CASSSDTRETQYF. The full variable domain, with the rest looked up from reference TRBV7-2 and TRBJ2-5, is GAGVSQSPSNKVTEKGKDVELRCDPISGHTALYWYRQSLGQGLEFLIYFQGNSAPDKSGLPSDRFSAERTGGSVSTLTIQRTQQEDSAVYLCASSSDTRETQYFGPGTRLLVL.

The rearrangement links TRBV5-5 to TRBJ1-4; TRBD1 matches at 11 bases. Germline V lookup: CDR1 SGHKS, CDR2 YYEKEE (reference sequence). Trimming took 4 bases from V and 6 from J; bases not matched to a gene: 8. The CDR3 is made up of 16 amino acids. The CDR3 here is CASSAGQGVIYEKLFF. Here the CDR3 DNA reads TGTGCCAGCAGCGCGGGACAGGGGGTAATTTATGAAAAACTGTTTTTT.

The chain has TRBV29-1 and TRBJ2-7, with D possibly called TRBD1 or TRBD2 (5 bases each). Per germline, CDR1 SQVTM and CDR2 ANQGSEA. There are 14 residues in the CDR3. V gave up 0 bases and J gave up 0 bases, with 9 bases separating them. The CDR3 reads CSVEEGDGSYEQYF. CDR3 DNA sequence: TGCAGCGTTGAAGAGGGGGACGGCTCCTACGAGCAGTACTTC.

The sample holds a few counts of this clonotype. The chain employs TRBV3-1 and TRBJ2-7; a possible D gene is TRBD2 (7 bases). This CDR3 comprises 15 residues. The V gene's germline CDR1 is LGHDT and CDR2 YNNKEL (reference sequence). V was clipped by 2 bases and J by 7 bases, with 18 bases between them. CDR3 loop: CASSQLGGLRSEQYF. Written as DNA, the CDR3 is TGTGCCAGCAGCCAACTCGGGGGGCTGAGGAGTGAGCAGTACTTC.

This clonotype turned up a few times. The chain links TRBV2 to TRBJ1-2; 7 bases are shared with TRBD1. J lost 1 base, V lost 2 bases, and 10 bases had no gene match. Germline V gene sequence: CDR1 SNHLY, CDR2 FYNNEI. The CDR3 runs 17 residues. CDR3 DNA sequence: TGTGCCAGCAGTGAACTTGGGACAGATTTACTTAACTATGGCTACACCTTC. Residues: CASSELGTDLLNYGYTF.

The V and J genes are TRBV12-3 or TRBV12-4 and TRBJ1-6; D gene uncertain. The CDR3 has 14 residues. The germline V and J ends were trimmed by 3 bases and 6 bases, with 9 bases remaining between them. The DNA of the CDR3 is TGTGCCAGCAGTTTTTTTCGTCTTAATTCACCCCTCCACTTT. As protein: CASSFFRLNSPLHF.

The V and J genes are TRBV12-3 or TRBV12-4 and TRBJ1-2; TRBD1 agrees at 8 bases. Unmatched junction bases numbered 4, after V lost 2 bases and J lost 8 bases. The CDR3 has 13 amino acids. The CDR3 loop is CASSLSGGAGYTF. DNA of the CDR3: TGTGCCAGCAGTTTATCAGGGGGCGCGGGCTACACCTTC.